The 9 T cell receptor beta chains below come from one sample, sequenced in a study of blood T cell repertoires in COVID-19. Data came from immunoSEQ multiplex PCR; TCRdb stores just in-frame clones and leaves some out. The sample comprises fewer than 300,000 clones, roughly nine tenths of which are singletons, and roughly 4% rests with the top ten. Sequenced material: peripheral blood. Receptors originate from a man in his 60s who had recovered from COVID-19.

The chain links TRBV19 to TRBJ1-2; D is undetermined. Germline lookup yields CDR1 LNHDA and CDR2 SQIVND (reference sequence). This CDR3 is 14 amino acids long. Trimming took 3 bases from V and 8 from J, leaving 16 bases between them. The CDR3: CASSIFSRREGYTF. The CDR3 nucleotides read TGTGCCAGTAGTATCTTTTCCAGGCGAGAAGGCTACACCTTC. The variable domain in full, completed from reference TRBV19 and TRBJ1-2, reads DGGITQSPKYLFRKEGQNVTLSCEQNLNHDAMYWYRQDPGQGLRLIYYSQIVNDFQKGDIAEGYSVSREKKESFPLTVTSAQKNPTAFYLCASSIFSRREGYTFGSGTRLTVV.

The chain combines TRBV6-5 with TRBJ2-4, with D unresolved. Trimming removed 5 bases from V and 4 bases from J, with 12 bases in between. This CDR3 is built from 14 residues. CDR1 is MNHEY and CDR2 is SVGAGI in the germline V gene. CDR3 DNA sequence: TGTGCCAGCAGTCGCTCGCCGACAAAAAACATTCAGTACTTC. Translating gives CASSRSPTKNIQYF.

This clone was detected only once. This sequence joins TRBV4-1 and TRBJ1-1; no reliable D call. This CDR3 has 12 residues. Per the germline V gene, CDR1 is MGHRA and CDR2 is YSYEKL. Trimming left V 0 bases short and J 7 bases short, with 6 bases between. In DNA form, the CDR3 reads TGCGCCAGCAGCCAAGATCGGGTTGAAGCTTTCTTT. Protein product: CASSQDRVEAFF.

The V and J genes are TRBV4-1 and TRBJ2-5, with D maybe TRBD2 (5 bases). Germline V lookup: CDR1 MGHRA, CDR2 YSYEKL. CDR3 length equals 14 residues. Trimming stripped 7 bases from V and 2 bases from J, with 14 bases between. CDR3 amino acids: CASIYSVEQETQYF. The CDR3 coding sequence is TGCGCCAGCATTTATAGCGTCGAGCAAGAGACCCAGTACTTC.

The chain has TRBV4-2 and TRBJ1-3; possibly TRBD1 for D (5 bases). Germline lookup yields CDR1 LGHNA and CDR2 YNFKEQ. The V gene lost 0 bases and the J gene lost 3 bases, with 9 bases spanning the gap. CDR3 length equals 15 residues. The CDR3 region is CASSQDDSLGNTIYF. CDR3 bases: TGTGCCAGCAGCCAAGACGACAGCCTTGGAAACACCATATATTTT.

This chain joins TRBV27 and TRBJ2-6, with a possible D match to TRBD2 (6 bases). There are 18 residues in the CDR3. Germline CDR1 and CDR2: MNHEY and SMNVEV (reference sequence). V lost 5 bases, J lost 3 bases, and 20 bases lay in between. The DNA of the CDR3 is TGTGCCAGCAGTATAACCCGGGACTGGGTTCTTGGGGCCAACGTCCTGACTTTC. It translates to CASSITRDWVLGANVLTF. Based on the CDR3 plus reference TRBV27 and TRBJ2-6, the full variable domain is EAQVTQNPRYLITVTGKKLTVTCSQNMNHEYMSWYRQDPGLGLRQIYYSMNVEVTDKGDVPEGYKVSRKEKRNFPLILESPSPNQTSLYFCASSITRDWVLGANVLTFGAGSRLTVL.

The V call is TRBV6-6, the J call TRBJ1-6, with D maybe TRBD1 (5 bases). V was shortened by 5 bases and J by 0 bases, with 14 bases between the two germline ends. This CDR3 is 17 amino acids long. The germline V gene has CDR1 MNHNY and CDR2 SVGAGI (reference sequence). The CDR3 nucleotides read TGTGCCAGCAGTCAACAGGTTTTGAGCTCCTATAATTCACCCCTCCACTTT. It codes for CASSQQVLSSYNSPLHF.

V gene TRBV9 combines with J gene TRBJ2-7, with 7 bases lining up with TRBD1. The CDR3 is 15 amino acids. CDR1 is SGDLS and CDR2 is YYNGEE in the germline V gene. Trimming cost V 4 bases and J 4 bases; bases outside gene matches: 11. In DNA form, the CDR3 reads TGTGCCAGCAGCCGTACAGGGGTTCAAGGTTACGAGCAGTACTTC. It encodes CASSRTGVQGYEQYF.

The V and J genes are TRBV5-6 and TRBJ1-3, with TRBD1 identical over 9 bases. V dropped 3 bases and J dropped 0; count of bases not matched to a gene: 1. CDR3 size: 15 residues. CDR1 and CDR2 (germline): SGHDT, YYEEEE. This CDR3 reads CASSWGQGSGNTIYF. CDR3 in DNA: TGTGCCAGCAGCTGGGGACAGGGCTCTGGAAACACCATATATTTT.